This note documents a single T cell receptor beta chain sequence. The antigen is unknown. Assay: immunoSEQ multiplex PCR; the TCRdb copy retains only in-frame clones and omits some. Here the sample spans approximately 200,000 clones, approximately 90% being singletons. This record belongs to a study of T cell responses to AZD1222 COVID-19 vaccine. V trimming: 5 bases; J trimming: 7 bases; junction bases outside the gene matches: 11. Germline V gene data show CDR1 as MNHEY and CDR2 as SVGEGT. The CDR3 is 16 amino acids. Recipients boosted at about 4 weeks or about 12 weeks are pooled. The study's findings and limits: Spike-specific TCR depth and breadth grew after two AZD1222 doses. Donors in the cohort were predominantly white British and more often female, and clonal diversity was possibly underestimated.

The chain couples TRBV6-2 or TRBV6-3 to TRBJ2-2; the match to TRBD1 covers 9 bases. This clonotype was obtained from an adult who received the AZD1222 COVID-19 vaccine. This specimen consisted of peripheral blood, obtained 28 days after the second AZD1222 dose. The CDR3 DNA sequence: TGTGCCAGCAGTAAGGGACAGGGTCTTGGTGGCGGGGAGCTGTTTTTT. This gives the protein CASSKGQGLGGGELFF.